The 24 T cell receptor beta chains listed next were all sequenced from one sample in a study of blood T cell repertoires in COVID-19. The assay was immunoSEQ multiplex PCR, and TCRdb's table has in-frame clones only and misses some. The sample records roughly 100,000 clones, roughly 90% being singletons. The sequenced material came from peripheral blood. The source of these receptors is a woman in her 50s with COVID-19, enrolled during active disease.

The chain recombines TRBV2 with TRBJ1-4; no firm D call. This CDR3 has 16 amino acids. V gave up 3 bases and J gave up 0 bases, with 11 bases separating them. Per germline, CDR1 SNHLY and CDR2 FYNNEI. The DNA for the CDR3 is TGTGCCAGCAGTGATCGCGGGTATGCAACTAATGAAAAACTGTTTTTT. Translated: CASSDRGYATNEKLFF.

The chain has TRBV11-2 and TRBJ1-2, with TRBD1 matching 10 bases. The J segment lost 7 bases and the V segment lost 4 bases, leaving 12 bases of the junction unmatched. The germline CDR1 and CDR2 sequences are SGHAT and FQNNGV. The CDR3 runs to 16 residues. The CDR3: CASSYGQGVLRSGYTF. CDR3 nucleotide sequence: TGTGCCAGCAGCTACGGACAGGGGGTTCTAAGAAGTGGCTACACCTTC.

The rearrangement uses TRBV7-9 and TRBJ2-1, with 7 bases lining up with TRBD2. The J segment lost 6 bases and the V segment lost 4 bases, leaving 15 bases of the junction unmatched. Germline CDR1 is SEHNR and CDR2 is FQNEAQ (reference sequence). The CDR3 sequence is 17 residues long. The CDR3 DNA sequence: TGTGCCAGCAGCTACCCCTGGGCTAGCGGTGGGACCAATGAGCAGTTCTTC. Its protein is CASSYPWASGGTNEQFF. Using reference TRBV7-9 and TRBJ2-1 for the parts outside the CDR3, the full variable domain is DTGVSQNPRHKITKRGQNVTFRCDPISEHNRLYWYRQTLGQGPEFLTYFQNEAQLEKSRLLSDRFSAERPKGSFSTLEIQRTEQGDSAMYLCASSYPWASGGTNEQFFGPGTRLTVL.

This clone was observed a handful of times. The V call is TRBV7-2, the J call TRBJ2-1, with D perhaps matching TRBD2 (6 bases). V lost 4 bases to trimming and J lost 5 bases, with 15 bases between them. The CDR3 length is 15 residues. CDR1 is SGHTA, CDR2 FQGNSA, per germline. The CDR3 DNA follows: TGTGCCAGCAGCTGGGAGGTTGTAGGTGACAATGAGCAGTTCTTC. It codes for CASSWEVVGDNEQFF.

The rearrangement uses TRBV7-9 and TRBJ1-2; 7 bases fit TRBD1. With V trimmed by 4 bases and J by 8 bases, 4 bases remained unmatched. The germline CDR1 and CDR2 sequences are SEHNR and FQNEAQ (reference sequence). CDR3 length: 12 amino acids. This CDR3 reads CASSWDRGGYTF. CDR3 DNA sequence: TGTGCCAGCAGCTGGGACAGAGGAGGCTACACCTTC.

V usage is TRBV10-2 and J usage is TRBJ2-7; 8 nucleotides agree with TRBD1. The length of the CDR3 is 14 residues. CDR1 WSHSY and CDR2 SAAADI come from the germline V gene. V shed 5 bases, J shed 1 base, and the junction held 4 bases outside the gene matches. As DNA, the CDR3 is TGCGCCAGCAGTAGACAGGGGCCTTCCTACGAGCAGTACTTC. Its translation is CASSRQGPSYEQYF.

This chain connects TRBV10-3 to TRBJ2-1; tentative D call: TRBD2 (6 bases). This CDR3 has 15 residues. Germline V lookup: CDR1 ENHRY, CDR2 SYGVKD. V lost 0 bases and J lost 5, with 11 bases in between. The CDR3 is CAISESIRGNNEQFF. The CDR3 nucleotides are TGTGCCATCAGTGAGTCGATTCGGGGGAACAATGAGCAGTTCTTC.

The chain uses TRBV20-1 and TRBJ1-2; the D is unclear. The V and J ends lost 3 bases and 8 bases respectively, with 7 bases between them. Per the germline V gene, CDR1 is DFQATT and CDR2 is SNEGSKA (reference sequence). This CDR3 is 10 amino acids long. This CDR3 is CSASYGGYTF. CDR3 nucleotide sequence: TGCAGTGCTAGCTACGGGGGCTACACCTTC.

This clone was counted a few times. The chain recombines TRBV5-1 with TRBJ2-1; possible D gene TRBD2, 6 bases. The ends were cut back, 2 bases at V and 1 base at J, with 13 bases in the middle. From germline, CDR1 is SGHRS and CDR2 YFSETQ. CDR3 length equals 16 residues. The CDR3 DNA sequence: TGCGCCAGCAGCTTATGGGTGGGGGGATCCTACAATGAGCAGTTCTTC. It codes for CASSLWVGGSYNEQFF. Together with reference TRBV5-1 and TRBJ2-1, the CDR3 gives the full variable domain: KAGVTQTPRYLIKTRGQQVTLSCSPISGHRSVSWYQQTPGQGLQFLFEYFSETQRNKGNFPGRFSGRQFSNSRSEMNVSTLELGDSALYLCASSLWVGGSYNEQFFGPGTRLTVL.

The chain has TRBV7-2 and TRBJ2-2; TRBD2 is a possible D gene (6 bases). The germline gives CDR1 SGHTA, CDR2 FQGNSA. V lost 5 bases and J lost 7, with 23 bases in between. This CDR3 spans 17 amino acids. CDR3 in DNA: TGTGCCAGCAGCCACTTGTATGTGGAGGGATTCGACGGGGAGCTGTTTTTT. Translating it yields CASSHLYVEGFDGELFF.

The chain is built from TRBV9 and TRBJ1-2, with a tentative D call TRBD1 (6 bases). The CDR3 has 15 amino acids. The germline V and J ends were trimmed by 0 bases and 7 bases, with 16 bases remaining between them. Germline V CDR1 and CDR2: SGDLS, YYNGEE. The CDR3 nucleotides read TGTGCCAGCAGCGTAGAAGGGTTGGGGGCGGCTGGCTACACCTTC. This encodes CASSVEGLGAAGYTF.

This chain joins TRBV12-3 or TRBV12-4 and TRBJ1-2, with 7 bases that match TRBD1. The CDR3 is made up of 13 amino acids. V lost 3 bases to trimming and J lost 4 bases; unmatched junction nucleotides: 2. The CDR3 spells CASSLAGGYGYTF. CDR3 in DNA: TGTGCCAGCAGTTTGGCAGGGGGCTATGGCTACACCTTC.

This chain connects TRBV18 to TRBJ1-3; D unresolved. Germline V gives CDR1 KGHSH, CDR2 LQKENI. The CDR3 runs 13 residues. Trimming pared 0 bases from V and 4 bases from J, leaving 4 bases between. CDR3 in amino acids: CASSPPQGNTIYF. The CDR3 nucleotides read TGTGCCAGCTCACCACCCCAAGGAAACACCATATATTTT.

Only a few counts were recorded for this clone. This rearrangement joins TRBV5-4 to TRBJ1-2; 8 positions match TRBD1. This CDR3 comprises 14 residues. V shed 5 bases, J shed 8 bases, and the junction held 11 bases outside the gene matches. The germline V gene has CDR1 SGHNT and CDR2 YYREEE (reference sequence). As DNA, the CDR3 is TGTGCCAGCAGTTTCGGACAGGGTCTAGTCGGCTACACCTTC. Translated: CASSFGQGLVGYTF.

The J gene is TRBJ2-2, the V gene TRBV11-2; possible D gene TRBD1, 6 bases. There are 14 residues in the CDR3. Germline-derived CDR1 and CDR2 are SGHAT and FQNNGV. V gave up 7 bases and J gave up 2 bases, with 11 bases separating them. The CDR3 here is CASTGTSNTGELFF. The CDR3 nucleotides read TGTGCCAGCACCGGGACATCTAACACCGGGGAGCTGTTTTTT.

The chain combines TRBV12-3 or TRBV12-4 with TRBJ1-3; 8 bases map to TRBD1. CDR3 length equals 13 residues. V shed 8 bases and J 2 bases; nucleotides not matched to a gene: 2. CDR3 region: CASRTGPGNTIYF. In DNA, the CDR3 is TGTGCCAGCCGGACAGGGCCTGGAAACACCATATATTTT.

This chain connects TRBV5-1 to TRBJ1-2; D unresolved. Trimming took 4 bases from V and 8 from J, leaving 18 bases between them. The V gene's germline CDR1 is SGHRS and CDR2 YFSETQ. CDR3 length: 14 residues. The chain's CDR3 is CASSNPGPPGGYTF. DNA for the CDR3: TGCGCCAGCAGCAACCCCGGGCCTCCGGGGGGCTACACCTTC.

CDR3 amino acids: CASSQEVHGDTGELFF. The CDR3 DNA reads TGTGCCAGCAGCCAAGAAGTTCACGGGGACACCGGGGAGCTGTTTTTT. The chain links TRBV4-2 to TRBJ2-2, with D maybe TRBD2 (5 bases). The V gene's germline CDR1 is LGHNA and CDR2 YNFKEQ. Trimming took 0 bases from V and 3 from J, leaving 11 bases between them. CDR3 size: 16 residues.

V and J are TRBV6-5 and TRBJ2-5, with TRBD2 as a possible D gene (6 bases). Germline values: CDR1 MNHEY, CDR2 SVGAGI. V gave up 7 bases and J gave up 2 bases, with 14 bases separating them. CDR3 length: 14 residues. This chain's CDR3 is CASNPGGLQETQYF. CDR3 DNA sequence: TGTGCCAGCAATCCTGGGGGGTTGCAAGAGACCCAGTACTTC.

The CDR3 DNA sequence: TGTGCCAGCAGTGAAGTGGGCAGCGGAAAATATGGCTACACCTTC. As protein: CASSEVGSGKYGYTF. This chain joins TRBV6-1 and TRBJ1-2, with unresolved D. This CDR3 has 15 amino acids. With 1 base removed from V and 5 bases from J, the gap between germline ends came to 14 bases. In germline, CDR1 is MNHNS, CDR2 SASEGT.

The J gene is TRBJ2-1, the V gene TRBV18; TRBD2 aligns across 9 bases. Trimming removed 0 bases from V and 7 bases from J; junction bases left unmatched: 7. This CDR3 has 16 residues. The germline V gene has CDR1 KGHSH and CDR2 LQKENI. In nucleotides, the CDR3 is TGTGCCAGCTCACCACCGCGGCTAGCGGGACGAAATGAGCAGTTCTTC. Translated: CASSPPRLAGRNEQFF. Together with reference TRBV18 and TRBJ2-1, the CDR3 gives the full variable domain: NAGVMQNPRHLVRRRGQEARLRCSPMKGHSHVYWYRQLPEEGLKFMVYLQKENIIDESGMPKERFSAEFPKEGPSILRIQQVVRGDSAAYFCASSPPRLAGRNEQFFGPGTRLTVL.

The rearrangement uses TRBV2 and TRBJ1-2; D gene unclear. V lost 3 bases, J lost 2 bases, and 10 bases lay in between. The CDR3 totals 14 residues. The germline V gene encodes CDR1 SNHLY and CDR2 FYNNEI. CDR3 in amino acids: CASSEFAGNYGYTF. The CDR3 region has the DNA TGTGCCAGCAGTGAGTTCGCGGGGAACTATGGCTACACCTTC.

CDR3 sequence (DNA): TGCGCCAGCAGCCAACCCACTAGCGGACGGTGGGATACGCAGTATTTT. Protein product: CASSQPTSGRWDTQYF. J is TRBJ2-3 and V is TRBV4-1; 8 positions agree with TRBD2. From germline, CDR1 is MGHRA and CDR2 YSYEKL. This CDR3 spans 16 amino acids. Trimming cost V 2 bases and J 6 bases; bases outside gene matches: 10.

This clone has a single count. V is TRBV19 and J is TRBJ2-1; 11 positions match TRBD2. J was trimmed by 9 bases and V by 3 bases; bases with no gene match: 7. The CDR3 has 15 residues. Germline CDR1 is LNHDA and CDR2 is SQIVND (reference sequence). The CDR3 is CASSIHSGGATEQFF. The CDR3 DNA sequence: TGTGCCAGTAGTATCCATAGCGGGGGGGCCACTGAGCAGTTCTTC.